Sequencing of this TCR beta chain was carried out in a study of Ad26.COV2.S vaccination and SARS-CoV-2 variants. V lost 5 bases and J lost 1, with 11 bases in between. The V gene's germline CDR1 is LNHNV and CDR2 YYDKDF (reference sequence). The CDR3 runs to 14 residues. Points on this clone: Its cognate antigen is unknown.

Stated treatment: 15 to 20 received Ad26.COV2.S at low or high dose, single or two shots; roughly 5 received placebo; per-sample allocation not given. After the first vaccine or placebo injection, samples were drawn on day 63. Sequencing was performed with immunoSEQ multiplex PCR; in TCRdb, only in-frame clones are kept and a portion is missing. The table has over 400,000 clones, 92% seen once. Study-wide findings and caveats: Researchers reported similar non-spike TCR breadth in vaccine and placebo recipients.

The V call is TRBV15, the J call TRBJ2-5, with D possibly TRBD1 on 7 matching bases. The sequence derives from a person aged 18 to 65 who received the Ad26.COV2.S COVID-19 vaccine or a placebo. This specimen was peripheral blood, taken in a trial of Ad26.COV2.S vaccine versus placebo. CDR3 sequence (DNA): TGTGCCACCAGCGGAGGGGGCTCCCAAGAGACCCAGTACTTC. It encodes CATSGGGSQETQYF.